The T cell receptor beta chain under discussion was sequenced for a study of shared clonotypes between healthy human individuals. Notes on the study in general: Clonotype sharing across four donors was observed for around 4.5% of naive CD4 clonotypes.

This CDR3 spans 16 amino acids. J was trimmed by 0 bases and V by 5 bases; bases with no gene match: 7. The V gene's germline CDR1 is MDHEN and CDR2 SYDVKM. Regarding this clone: Its antigen is still unknown.

Sequencing was performed with immunoSEQ multiplex PCR; in TCRdb, only in-frame clones are kept and a portion is missing. The sample carries roughly 760,000 clones, around 72% recorded once. The sequence derives from a woman between 25 and 40 years old in good health. The source material was memory CD4+ T cells sorted from blood. Described subset: CD45RA-negative fraction. The rearrangement links TRBV28 to TRBJ1-5, with 7 bases aligning to TRBD1. The CDR3 region is CASSPPGQSSNQPQHF. DNA for the CDR3: TGTGCCAGCAGTCCTCCGGGACAGTCTAGCAATCAGCCCCAGCATTTT.